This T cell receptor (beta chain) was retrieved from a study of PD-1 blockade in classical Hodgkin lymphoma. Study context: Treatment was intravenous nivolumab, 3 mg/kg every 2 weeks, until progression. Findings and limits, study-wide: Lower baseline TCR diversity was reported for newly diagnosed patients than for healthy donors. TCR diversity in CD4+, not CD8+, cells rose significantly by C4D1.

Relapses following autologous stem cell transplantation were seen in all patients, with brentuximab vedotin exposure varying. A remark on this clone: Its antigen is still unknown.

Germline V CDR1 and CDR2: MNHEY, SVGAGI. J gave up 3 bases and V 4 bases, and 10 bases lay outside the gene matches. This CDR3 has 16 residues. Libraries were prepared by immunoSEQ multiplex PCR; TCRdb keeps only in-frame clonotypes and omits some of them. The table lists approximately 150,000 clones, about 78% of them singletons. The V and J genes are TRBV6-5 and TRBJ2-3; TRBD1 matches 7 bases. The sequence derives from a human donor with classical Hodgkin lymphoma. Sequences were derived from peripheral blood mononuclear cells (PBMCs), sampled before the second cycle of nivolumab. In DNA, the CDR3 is TGTGCCAGCAGTTTCGATGACAGGGCGGGTACAGATACGCAGTATTTT. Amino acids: CASSFDDRAGTDTQYF.